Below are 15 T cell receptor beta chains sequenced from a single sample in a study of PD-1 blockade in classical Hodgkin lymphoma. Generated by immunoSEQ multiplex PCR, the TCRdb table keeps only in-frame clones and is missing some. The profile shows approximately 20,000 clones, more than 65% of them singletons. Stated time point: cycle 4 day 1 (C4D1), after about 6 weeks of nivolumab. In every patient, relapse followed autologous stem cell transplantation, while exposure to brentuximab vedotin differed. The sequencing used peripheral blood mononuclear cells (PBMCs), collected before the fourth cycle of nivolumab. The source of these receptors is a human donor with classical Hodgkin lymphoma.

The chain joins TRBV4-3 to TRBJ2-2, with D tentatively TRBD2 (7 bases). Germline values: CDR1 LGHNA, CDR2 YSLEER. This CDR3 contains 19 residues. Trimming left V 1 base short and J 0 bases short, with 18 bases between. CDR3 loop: CASSQGGGGGRSNTGELFF. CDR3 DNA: TGCGCCAGCAGCCAAGGGGGAGGGGGGGGCCGGTCGAACACCGGGGAGCTGTTTTTT.

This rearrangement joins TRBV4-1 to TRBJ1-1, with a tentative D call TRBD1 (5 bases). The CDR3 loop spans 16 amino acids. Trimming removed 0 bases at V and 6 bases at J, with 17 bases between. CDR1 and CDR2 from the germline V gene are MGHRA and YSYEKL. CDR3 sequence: CASSQDSAGLRPEAFF. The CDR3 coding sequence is TGCGCCAGCAGCCAAGATTCAGCAGGGCTAAGACCTGAAGCTTTCTTT.

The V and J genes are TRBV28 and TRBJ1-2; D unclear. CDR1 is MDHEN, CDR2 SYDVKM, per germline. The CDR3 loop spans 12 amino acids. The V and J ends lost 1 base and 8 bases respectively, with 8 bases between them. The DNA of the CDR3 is TGTGCCAGCAGTTTATTGTCGCGAGGCTACACCTTC. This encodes CASSLLSRGYTF.

The CDR3 DNA sequence: TGTGCCAGCAGCTTAGCCGGGAACACCGGGGAGCTGTTTTTT. It codes for CASSLAGNTGELFF. The chain uses TRBV7-9 and TRBJ2-2, with no clear D. The CDR3 is 14 residues long. The V gene's germline CDR1 is SEHNR and CDR2 FQNEAQ (reference sequence). V lost 0 bases and J lost 1, with 3 bases in between.

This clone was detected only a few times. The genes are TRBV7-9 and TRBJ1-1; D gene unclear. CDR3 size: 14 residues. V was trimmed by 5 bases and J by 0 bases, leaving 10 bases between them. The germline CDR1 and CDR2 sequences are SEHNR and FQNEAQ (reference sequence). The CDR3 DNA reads TGTGCCAGCAGCAGCGACGGTCTGAACACTGAAGCTTTCTTT. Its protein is CASSSDGLNTEAFF.

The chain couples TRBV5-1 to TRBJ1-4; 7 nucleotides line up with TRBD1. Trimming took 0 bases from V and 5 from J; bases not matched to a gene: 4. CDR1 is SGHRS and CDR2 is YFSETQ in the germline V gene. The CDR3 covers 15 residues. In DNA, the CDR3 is TGCGCCAGCAGCTTGGAAGGGACAGTGAATGAAAAACTGTTTTTT. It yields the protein CASSLEGTVNEKLFF.

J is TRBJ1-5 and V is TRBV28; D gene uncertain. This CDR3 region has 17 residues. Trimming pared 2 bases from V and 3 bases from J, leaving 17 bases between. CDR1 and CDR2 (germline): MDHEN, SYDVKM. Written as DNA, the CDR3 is TGTGCCAGCAGTTTAGGTTTAACGGAATCTTACAATCAGCCCCAGCATTTT. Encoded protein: CASSLGLTESYNQPQHF.

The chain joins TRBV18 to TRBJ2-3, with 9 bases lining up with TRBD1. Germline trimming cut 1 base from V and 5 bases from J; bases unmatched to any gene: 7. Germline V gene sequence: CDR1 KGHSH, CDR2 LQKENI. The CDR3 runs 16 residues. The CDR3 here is CASSPLSRQGVDTQYF. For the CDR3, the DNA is TGTGCCAGCTCACCACTTTCAAGACAGGGGGTAGATACGCAGTATTTT. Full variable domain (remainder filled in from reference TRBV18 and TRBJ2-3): NAGVMQNPRHLVRRRGQEARLRCSPMKGHSHVYWYRQLPEEGLKFMVYLQKENIIDESGMPKERFSAEFPKEGPSILRIQQVVRGDSAAYFCASSPLSRQGVDTQYFGPGTRLTVL.

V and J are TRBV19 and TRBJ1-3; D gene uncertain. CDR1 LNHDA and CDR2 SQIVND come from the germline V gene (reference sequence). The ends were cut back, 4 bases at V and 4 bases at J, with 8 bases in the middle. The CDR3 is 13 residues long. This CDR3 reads CASSSGKGNTIYF. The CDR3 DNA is TGTGCCAGTAGTAGCGGGAAAGGAAACACCATATATTTT.

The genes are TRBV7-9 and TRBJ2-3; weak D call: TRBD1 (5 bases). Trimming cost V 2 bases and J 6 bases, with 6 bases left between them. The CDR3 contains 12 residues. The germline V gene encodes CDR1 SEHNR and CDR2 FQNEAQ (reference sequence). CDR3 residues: CASSLTGDTQYF. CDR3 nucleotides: TGTGCCAGCAGCTTAACAGGCGATACGCAGTATTTT.

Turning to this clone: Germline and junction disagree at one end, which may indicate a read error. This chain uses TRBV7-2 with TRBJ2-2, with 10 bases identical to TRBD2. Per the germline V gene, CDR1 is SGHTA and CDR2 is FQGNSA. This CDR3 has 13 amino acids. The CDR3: CASSLALAGIPLF. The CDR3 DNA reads TGTGCCAGCAGCTTAGCACTAGCGGGGATACCACTTTTT.

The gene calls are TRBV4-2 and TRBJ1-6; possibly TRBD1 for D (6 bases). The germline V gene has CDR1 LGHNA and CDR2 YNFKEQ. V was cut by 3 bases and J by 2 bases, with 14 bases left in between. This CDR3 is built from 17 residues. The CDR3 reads CASSHSRGLPYNSPLHF. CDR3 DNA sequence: TGTGCCAGCAGCCATAGCAGGGGATTACCCTATAATTCACCCCTCCACTTT.

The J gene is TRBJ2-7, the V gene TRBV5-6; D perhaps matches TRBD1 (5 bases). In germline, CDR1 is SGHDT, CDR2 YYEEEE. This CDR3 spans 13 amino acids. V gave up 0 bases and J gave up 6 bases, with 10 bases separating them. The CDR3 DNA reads TGTGCCAGCAGCTTGGCAGGGCCATCCGAGCAGTACTTC. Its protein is CASSLAGPSEQYF. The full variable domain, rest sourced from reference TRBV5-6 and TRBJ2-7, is DAGVTQSPTHLIKTRGQQVTLRCSPKSGHDTVSWYQQALGQGPQFIFQYYEEEERQRGNFPDRFSGHQFPNYSSELNVNALLLGDSALYLCASSLAGPSEQYFGPGTRLTVT.

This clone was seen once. CDR3: CASSVGGSTYNEQFF. CDR3 in DNA: TGTGCCAGCAGCGTAGGAGGGAGCACCTACAATGAGCAGTTCTTC. The rearrangement joins TRBV9 to TRBJ2-1, with a weak D call TRBD2 (5 bases). The CDR3 has 15 amino acids. The V end was cut by 0 bases, the J end by 2 bases, with 9 bases between. CDR1 and CDR2 (germline): SGDLS, YYNGEE.

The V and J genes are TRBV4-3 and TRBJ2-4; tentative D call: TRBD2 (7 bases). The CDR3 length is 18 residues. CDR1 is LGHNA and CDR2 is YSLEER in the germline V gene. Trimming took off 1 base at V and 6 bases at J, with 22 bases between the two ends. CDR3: CASSQGLGGLVGLNIQYF. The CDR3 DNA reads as TGCGCCAGCAGCCAAGGATTGGGGGGGCTCGTGGGCCTAAACATTCAGTACTTC.